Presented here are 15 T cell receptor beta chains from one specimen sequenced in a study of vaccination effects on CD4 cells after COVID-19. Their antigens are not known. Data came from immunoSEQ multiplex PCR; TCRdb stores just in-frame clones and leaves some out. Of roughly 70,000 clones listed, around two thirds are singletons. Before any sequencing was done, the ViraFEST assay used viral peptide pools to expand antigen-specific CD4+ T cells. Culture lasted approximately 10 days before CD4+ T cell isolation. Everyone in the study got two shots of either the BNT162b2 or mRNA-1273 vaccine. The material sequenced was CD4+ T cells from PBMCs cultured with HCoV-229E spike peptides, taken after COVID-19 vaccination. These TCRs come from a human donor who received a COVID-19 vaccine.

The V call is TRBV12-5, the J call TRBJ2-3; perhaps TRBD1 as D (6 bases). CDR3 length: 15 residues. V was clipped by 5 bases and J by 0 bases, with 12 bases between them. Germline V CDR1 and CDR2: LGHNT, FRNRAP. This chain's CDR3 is CASGPGTISTDTQYF. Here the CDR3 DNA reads TGTGCTAGTGGTCCGGGGACAATAAGCACAGATACGCAGTATTTT.

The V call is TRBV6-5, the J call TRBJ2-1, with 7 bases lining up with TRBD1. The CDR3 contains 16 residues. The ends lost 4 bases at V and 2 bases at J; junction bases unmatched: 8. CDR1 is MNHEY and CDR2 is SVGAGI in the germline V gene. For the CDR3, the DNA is TGTGCCAGCAGTTCCCAAGGGGGCTGGGCCTACAATGAGCAGTTCTTC. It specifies CASSSQGGWAYNEQFF.

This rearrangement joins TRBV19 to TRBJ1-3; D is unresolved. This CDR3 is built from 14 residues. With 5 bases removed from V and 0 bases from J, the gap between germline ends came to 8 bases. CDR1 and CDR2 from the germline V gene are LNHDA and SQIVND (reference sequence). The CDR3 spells CASSVTFSGNTIYF. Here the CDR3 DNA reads TGTGCCAGTAGTGTGACATTCTCTGGAAACACCATATATTTT.

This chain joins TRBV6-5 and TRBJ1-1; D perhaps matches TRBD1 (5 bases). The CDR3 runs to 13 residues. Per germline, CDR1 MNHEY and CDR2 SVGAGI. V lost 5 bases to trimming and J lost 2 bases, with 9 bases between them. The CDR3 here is CASSRQTNTEAFF. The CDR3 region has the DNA TGTGCCAGCAGTCGACAGACTAACACTGAAGCTTTCTTT.

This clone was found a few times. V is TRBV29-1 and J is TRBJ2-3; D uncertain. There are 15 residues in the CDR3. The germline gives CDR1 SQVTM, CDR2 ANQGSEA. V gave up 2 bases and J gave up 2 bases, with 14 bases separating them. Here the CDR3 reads CSVEWAKLVTDTQYF. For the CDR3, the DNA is TGCAGCGTTGAATGGGCGAAACTGGTCACAGATACGCAGTATTTT.

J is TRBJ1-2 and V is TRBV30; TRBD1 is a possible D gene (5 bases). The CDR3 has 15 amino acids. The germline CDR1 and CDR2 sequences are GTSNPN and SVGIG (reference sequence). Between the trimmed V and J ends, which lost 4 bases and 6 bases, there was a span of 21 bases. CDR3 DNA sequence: TGTGCCTGGATCACTCGACAGCCATCGGTCCATGGCTACACCTTC. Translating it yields CAWITRQPSVHGYTF.

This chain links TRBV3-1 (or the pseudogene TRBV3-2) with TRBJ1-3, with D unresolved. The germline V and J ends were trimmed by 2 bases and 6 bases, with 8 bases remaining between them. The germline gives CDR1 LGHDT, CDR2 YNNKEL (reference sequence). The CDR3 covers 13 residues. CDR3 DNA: TGTGCCAGCAGCCAACGTATGGCAAACACCATATATTTT. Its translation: CASSQRMANTIYF.

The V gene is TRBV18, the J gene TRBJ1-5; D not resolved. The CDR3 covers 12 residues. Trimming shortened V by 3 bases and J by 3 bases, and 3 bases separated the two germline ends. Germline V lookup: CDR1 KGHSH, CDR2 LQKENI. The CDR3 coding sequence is TGTGCCAGCTCACCCCCCAATCAGCCCCAGCATTTT. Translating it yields CASSPPNQPQHF.

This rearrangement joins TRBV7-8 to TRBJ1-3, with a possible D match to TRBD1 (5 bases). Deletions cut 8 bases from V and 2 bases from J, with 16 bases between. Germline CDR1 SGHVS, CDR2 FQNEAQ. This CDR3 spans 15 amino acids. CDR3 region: CASARTGAAGNTIYF. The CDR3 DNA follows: TGTGCCAGCGCACGAACTGGGGCGGCTGGAAACACCATATATTTT. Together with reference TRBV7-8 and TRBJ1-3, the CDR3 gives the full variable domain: GAGVSQSPRYKVAKRGQDVALRCDPISGHVSLFWYQQALGQGPEFLTYFQNEAQLDKSGLPSDRFFAERPEGSVSTLKIQRTQQEDSAVYLCASARTGAAGNTIYFGEGSWLTVV.

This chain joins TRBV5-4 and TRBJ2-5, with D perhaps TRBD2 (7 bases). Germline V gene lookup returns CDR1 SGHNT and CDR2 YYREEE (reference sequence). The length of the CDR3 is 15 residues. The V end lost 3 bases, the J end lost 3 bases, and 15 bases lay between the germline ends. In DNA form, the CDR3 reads TGTGCCAGCAGCTCGGGGGGCCCCGCTAAAGAGACCCAGTACTTC. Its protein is CASSSGGPAKETQYF.

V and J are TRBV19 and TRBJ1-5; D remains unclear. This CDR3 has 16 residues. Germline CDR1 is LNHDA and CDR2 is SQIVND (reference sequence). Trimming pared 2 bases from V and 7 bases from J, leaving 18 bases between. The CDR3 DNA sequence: TGTGCCAGTAGTATATCCCGGTGGCGAGACGAGCAGCCCCAGCATTTT. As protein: CASSISRWRDEQPQHF. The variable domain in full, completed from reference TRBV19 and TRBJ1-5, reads DGGITQSPKYLFRKEGQNVTLSCEQNLNHDAMYWYRQDPGQGLRLIYYSQIVNDFQKGDIAEGYSVSREKKESFPLTVTSAQKNPTAFYLCASSISRWRDEQPQHFGDGTRLSIL.

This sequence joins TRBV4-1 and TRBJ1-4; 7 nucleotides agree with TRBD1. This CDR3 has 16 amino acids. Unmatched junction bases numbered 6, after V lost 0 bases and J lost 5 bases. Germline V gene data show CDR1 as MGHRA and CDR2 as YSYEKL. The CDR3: CASSQDPGTENEKLFF. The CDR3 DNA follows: TGCGCCAGCAGCCAAGATCCCGGGACAGAGAATGAAAAACTGTTTTTT.

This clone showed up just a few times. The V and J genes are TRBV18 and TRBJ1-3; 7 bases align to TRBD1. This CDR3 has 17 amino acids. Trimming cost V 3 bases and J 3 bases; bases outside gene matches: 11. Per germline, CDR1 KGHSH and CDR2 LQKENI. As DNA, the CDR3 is TGTGCCAGCTCACCGCGACAGGGAACGTTTGATGGAAACACCATATATTTT. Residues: CASSPRQGTFDGNTIYF.

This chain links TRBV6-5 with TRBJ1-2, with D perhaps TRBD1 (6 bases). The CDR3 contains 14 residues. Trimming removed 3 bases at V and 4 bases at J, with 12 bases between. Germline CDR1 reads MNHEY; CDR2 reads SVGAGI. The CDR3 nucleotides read TGTGCCAGCAGTTATGCCCGGACAGCCTATGGCTACACCTTC. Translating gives CASSYARTAYGYTF.

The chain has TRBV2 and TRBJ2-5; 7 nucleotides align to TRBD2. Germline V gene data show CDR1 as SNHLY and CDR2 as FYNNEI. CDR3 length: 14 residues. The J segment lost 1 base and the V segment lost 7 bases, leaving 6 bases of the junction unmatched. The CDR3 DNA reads TGTGCCAGCAACGAGCGGGGAAGCCAAGAGACCCAGTACTTC. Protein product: CASNERGSQETQYF.